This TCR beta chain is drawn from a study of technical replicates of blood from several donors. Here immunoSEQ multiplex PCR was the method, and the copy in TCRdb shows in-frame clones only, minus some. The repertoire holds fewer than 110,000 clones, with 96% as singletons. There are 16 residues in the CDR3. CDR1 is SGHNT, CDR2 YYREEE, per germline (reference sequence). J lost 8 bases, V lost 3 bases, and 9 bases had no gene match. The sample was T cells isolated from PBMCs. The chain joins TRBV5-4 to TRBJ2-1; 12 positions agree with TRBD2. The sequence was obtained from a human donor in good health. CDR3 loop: CASSSGLAGTSYEQFF. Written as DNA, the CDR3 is TGTGCCAGCAGCTCCGGACTAGCGGGGACATCCTATGAGCAGTTCTTC.